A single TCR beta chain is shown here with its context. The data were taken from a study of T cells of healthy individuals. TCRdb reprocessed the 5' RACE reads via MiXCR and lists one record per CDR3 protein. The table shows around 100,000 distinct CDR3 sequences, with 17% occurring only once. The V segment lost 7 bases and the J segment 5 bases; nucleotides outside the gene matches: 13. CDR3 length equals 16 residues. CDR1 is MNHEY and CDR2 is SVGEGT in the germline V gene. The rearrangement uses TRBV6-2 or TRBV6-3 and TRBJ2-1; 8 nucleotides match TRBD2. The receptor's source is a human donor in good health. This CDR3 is CASTDPNSGDHNEQFF. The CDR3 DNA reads TGTGCCAGCACAGATCCCAATAGCGGGGACCACAATGAGCAGTTCTTC.